This T cell receptor (beta chain) came from a study of shared clonotypes between healthy human individuals. Whole-study findings and limits: The sole specimen, blood, was sampled, and tissue repertoires likely differ. What limited the represented genetic and exposure-history diversity was the small number of donors. The sharing of 4% to 5.5% of naive CD4 clonotypes was seen across a few donors.

With regard to this clone: Its specificity is not known.

The naive CD8 population came from CD45RO-negative cells selected for CCR7, without terminally differentiated effector memory CD45RA+ cells. The germline V gene has CDR1 LGHNA and CDR2 YNFKEQ. V lost 0 bases to trimming and J lost 1 base; unmatched junction nucleotides: 4. This CDR3 is 16 amino acids long. The protocol was immunoSEQ multiplex PCR, while the TCRdb copy is restricted to in-frame clones and leaves out a portion. The table shows 660,000 or so clones, with about 95% occurring only once. Sequenced sample: naive CD8+ T cells sorted from blood. The chain joins TRBV4-2 to TRBJ2-7, with 9 bases lining up with TRBD2. The TCR sequence derives from a woman in her twenties or thirties in good health. CDR3 in amino acids: CASSQDGSGRSYEQYF. In nucleotides, the CDR3 is TGTGCCAGCAGCCAAGATGGAAGCGGGAGGTCCTACGAGCAGTACTTC.